This record looks at one T cell receptor (beta chain) sequence and its context. Germline values: CDR1 SGDLS, CDR2 YYNGEE. The CDR3 contains 13 residues. With 1 base clipped from V and 9 bases from J, the junction kept 4 bases outside the gene matches. The sample originates from a study of CD8 T cells in Susac syndrome. Random hexamers were used to reverse transcribe an amount of roughly 0.5 to 1 ug RNA. MiXCR was run by TCRdb on the immunoSEQ multiplex PCR reads, yielding one entry per CDR3 protein. The sample carries about 250,000 distinct CDR3 sequences, just over 90% recorded once. V gene TRBV9 combines with J gene TRBJ2-1, with 7 bases lining up with TRBD1. Sequencing used CD4+ T cells from PBMCs. This clonotype originated in a human donor with multiple sclerosis. This CDR3 reads CASSVQTGTEQFF. In nucleotides, the CDR3 is TGTGCCAGCAGCGTACAGACAGGGACTGAGCAGTTCTTC.